The present T cell receptor beta chain was sequenced within a study of T cell responses to AZD1222 COVID-19 vaccine. Findings and caveats of the study: Females made up more of the donors, who were largely white British, and clonal diversity may have come out too low.

The data were produced by immunoSEQ multiplex PCR, yet TCRdb's version contains in-frame clones alone and is incomplete. The data show about 140,000 clones, 80% to 95% seen once. The study pooled second doses at about 4 or about 12 weeks. This clone was counted between two and nine times. Its matching antigen is unknown. Material: peripheral blood, obtained 28 days after the second AZD1222 dose. The receptor's source is an adult who received the AZD1222 COVID-19 vaccine.

Here the CDR3 reads CASRAGDYEQYF. CDR3 DNA: TGTGCCAGCAGGGCAGGGGACTACGAGCAGTACTTC. This chain connects TRBV28 to TRBJ2-7, with D possibly matching TRBD1 (6 bases). Trimming removed 6 bases from V and 3 bases from J, with 9 bases in between. This CDR3 comprises 12 residues. Germline CDR1 reads MDHEN; CDR2 reads SYDVKM.